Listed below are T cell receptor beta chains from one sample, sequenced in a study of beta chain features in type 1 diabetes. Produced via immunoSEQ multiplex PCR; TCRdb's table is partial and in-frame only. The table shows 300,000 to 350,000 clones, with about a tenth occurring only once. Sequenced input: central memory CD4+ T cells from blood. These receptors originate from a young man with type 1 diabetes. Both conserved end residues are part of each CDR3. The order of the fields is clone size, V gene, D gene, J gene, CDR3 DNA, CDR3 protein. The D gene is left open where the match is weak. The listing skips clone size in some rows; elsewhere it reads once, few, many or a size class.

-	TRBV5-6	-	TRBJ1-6	TGTGCCAGCAGCTTGGAAGCCTCACCCCTCCACTTT	CASSLEASPLHF
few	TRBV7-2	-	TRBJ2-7	TGTGCCAGCAGCTTCCACTACGAGCAGTACTTC	CASSFHYEQYF
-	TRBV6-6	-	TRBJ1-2	TGTGCCAGCAGCTACAGGGTGGGCGGCTATGGCTACACCTTC	CASSYRVGGYGYTF
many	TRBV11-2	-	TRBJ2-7	TGTGCCAGCAGCTTAGATGCTGGGAGGCCAGAGCAGTACTTC	CASSLDAGRPEQYF
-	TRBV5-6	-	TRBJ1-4	TGTGCCAGCAGCTTGGGCCTCTCAACTAATGAAAAACTGTTTTTT	CASSLGLSTNEKLFF
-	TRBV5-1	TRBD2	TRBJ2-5	TGCGCCAGCACCTGGGGACTAGCACAAGAGACCCAGTACTTC	CASTWGLAQETQYF
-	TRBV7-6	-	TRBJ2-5	TGTGCCAGCAGTCAACGGGCTCGACAAGAGACCCAGTACTTC	CASSQRARQETQYF
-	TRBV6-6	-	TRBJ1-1	TGTGCCAGCAGTGAGGACAGAAGTAACACTGAAGCTTTCTTT	CASSEDRSNTEAFF
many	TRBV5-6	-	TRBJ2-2	TGTGCCAGCAGCTTCTCCACCGGGGAGCTGTTTTTT	CASSFSTGELFF
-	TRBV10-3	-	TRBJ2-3	TGTGCCATCAGGGGACAAGGCACAGATACGCAGTATTTT	CAIRGQGTDTQYF
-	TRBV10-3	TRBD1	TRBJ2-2	TGTGCCATCAGTCCCACTCGGGGACAGCAGAACACCGGGGAGCTGTTTTTT	CAISPTRGQQNTGELFF
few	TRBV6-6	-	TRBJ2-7	TGTGCCAGCAGTTACTCCTTGCAGGGACCCTACGAGCAGTACTTC	CASSYSLQGPYEQYF
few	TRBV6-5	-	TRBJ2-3	TGTGCCAGCAGTCTCAGACAGTCTACAGATACGCAGTATTTT	CASSLRQSTDTQYF
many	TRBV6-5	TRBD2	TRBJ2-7	TGTGCCAGCAGTTACTCGGGGGGGTCCCCGTACGAGCAGTACTTC	CASSYSGGSPYEQYF
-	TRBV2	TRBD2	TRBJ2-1	TGTGCCAGCAGTTTCAGCGGGAGCTCCTACAATGAGCAGTTCTTC	CASSFSGSSYNEQFF
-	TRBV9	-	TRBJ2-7	TGTGCCAGCAGCCCCCGGACGGACTCCTACGAGCAGTACTTC	CASSPRTDSYEQYF
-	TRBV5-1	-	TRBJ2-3	TGCGCCAGCAGCCCCATGGACAGCTCCCCCGCAGATACGCAGTATTTT	CASSPMDSSPADTQYF
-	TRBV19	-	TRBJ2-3	TGTGCCAGTAGTTCGGGGACTTCCACAGATACGCAGTATTTT	CASSSGTSTDTQYF
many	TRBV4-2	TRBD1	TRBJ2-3	TGTGCCAGCAGCACCGGGACAGGGGAGGTCGATACGCAGTATTTT	CASSTGTGEVDTQYF
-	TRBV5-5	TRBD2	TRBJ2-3	TGTGCCAGCAGCTTACCAGCGGGGGTGACAGATACGCAGTATTTT	CASSLPAGVTDTQYF
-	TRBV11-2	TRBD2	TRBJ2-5	TGTGCCAGCAGCTTAAATGCGGGGGGGAAAGAGACCCAGTACTTC	CASSLNAGGKETQYF
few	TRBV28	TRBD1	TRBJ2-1	TGTGCCAGCGGGGCGGGACAGGGGGCGTACAATGAGCAGTTCTTC	CASGAGQGAYNEQFF
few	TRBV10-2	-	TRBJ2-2	TGCGCCAGCAGTGAGTCGCAGGGAGCGGGGGAGCTGTTTTTT	CASSESQGAGELFF
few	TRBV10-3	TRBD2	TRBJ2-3	TGTGCCATCAGCGTAGCGGGGACAGATACGCAGTATTTT	CAISVAGTDTQYF
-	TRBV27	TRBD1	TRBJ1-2	TGTGCCAGCAGTTTAGGGACAGATTATCGCTACACCTTC	CASSLGTDYRYTF
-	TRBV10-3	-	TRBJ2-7	TGTGCCATCAGTAGATCCGACGGTGGAGGCTACGAGCAGTACTTC	CAISRSDGGGYEQYF